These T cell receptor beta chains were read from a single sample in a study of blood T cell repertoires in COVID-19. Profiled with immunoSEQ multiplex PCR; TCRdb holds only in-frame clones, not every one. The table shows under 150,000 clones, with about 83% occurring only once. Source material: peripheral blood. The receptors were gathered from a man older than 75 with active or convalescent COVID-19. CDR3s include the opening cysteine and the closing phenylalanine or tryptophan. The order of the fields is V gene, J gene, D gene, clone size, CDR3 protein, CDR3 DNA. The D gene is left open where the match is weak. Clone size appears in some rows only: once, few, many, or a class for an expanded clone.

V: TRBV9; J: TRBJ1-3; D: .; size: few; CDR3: CASSVDGGGGNTIYF; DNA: TGTGCCAGCAGCGTAGATGGGGGAGGTGGAAACACCATATATTTT
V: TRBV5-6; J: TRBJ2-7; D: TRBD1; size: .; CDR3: CASSLALRQGGEQYF; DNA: TGTGCCAGCAGCTTGGCCCTAAGACAGGGGGGCGAGCAGTACTTC
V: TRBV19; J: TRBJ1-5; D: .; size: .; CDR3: CASSGPGGGNQPQHF; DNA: TGTGCCAGTAGTGGGCCGGGAGGGGGTAATCAGCCCCAGCATTTT
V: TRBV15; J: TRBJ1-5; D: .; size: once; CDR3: CATSNLGGQPQHF; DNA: TGTGCCACCAGCAATCTGGGAGGTCAGCCCCAGCATTTT
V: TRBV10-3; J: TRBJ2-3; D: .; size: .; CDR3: CAISGAGGTDTQYF; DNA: TGTGCCATCAGTGGGGCGGGCGGCACAGATACGCAGTATTTT
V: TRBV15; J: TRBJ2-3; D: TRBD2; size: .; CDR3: CATSRDLAGGMDTQYF; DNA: TGTGCCACCAGCAGAGATCTGGCGGGGGGTATGGATACGCAGTATTTT
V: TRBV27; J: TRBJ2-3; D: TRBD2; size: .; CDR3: CASLGGGRSTDTQYF; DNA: TGTGCCAGCTTGGGGGGGGGTCGTAGCACAGATACGCAGTATTTT
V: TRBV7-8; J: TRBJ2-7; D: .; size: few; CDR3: CASSPGFEQYF; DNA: TGTGCCAGCAGCCCAGGGTTCGAGCAGTACTTC
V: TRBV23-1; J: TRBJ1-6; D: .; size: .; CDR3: CASSQSAGEGNSPLHF; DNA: TGCGCCAGCAGTCAATCTGCAGGGGAGGGTAATTCACCCCTCCACTTT
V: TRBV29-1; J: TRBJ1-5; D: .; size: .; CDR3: CSVGYPQGSQPQHF; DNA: TGCAGCGTTGGTTACCCACAGGGAAGTCAGCCCCAGCATTTT
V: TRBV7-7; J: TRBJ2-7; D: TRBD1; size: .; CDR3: CASSLRQGEGSEQYF; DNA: TGTGCTAGCAGCTTGCGACAGGGTGAAGGTTCCGAGCAGTACTTC
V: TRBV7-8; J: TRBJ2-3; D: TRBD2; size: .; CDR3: CASSLAITGTSGRDTQYF; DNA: TGTGCCAGCAGCTTAGCCATAACCGGGACTAGCGGACGTGATACGCAGTATTTT
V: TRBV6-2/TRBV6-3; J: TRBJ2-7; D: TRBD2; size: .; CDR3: CASSFRGVVEQYF; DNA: TGTGCCAGCAGTTTCCGGGGGGTAGTCGAGCAGTACTTC
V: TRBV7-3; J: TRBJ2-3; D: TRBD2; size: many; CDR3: CASSFLGGTDTQYF; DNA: TGTGCCAGCAGCTTTTTGGGGGGGACAGATACGCAGTATTTT
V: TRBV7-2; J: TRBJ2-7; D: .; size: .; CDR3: CASSLAPSVPYEQYF; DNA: TGTGCCAGCAGCTTAGCACCCAGCGTTCCCTACGAGCAGTACTTC
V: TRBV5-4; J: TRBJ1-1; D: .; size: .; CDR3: CASAGSDTEAFF; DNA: TGTGCCAGCGCGGGCAGCGACACTGAAGCTTTCTTT
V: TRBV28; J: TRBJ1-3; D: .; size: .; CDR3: CASRGGVAGNTIYF; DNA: TGTGCCAGCAGAGGCGGGGTTGCTGGAAACACCATATATTTT
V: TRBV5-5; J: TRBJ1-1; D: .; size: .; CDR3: CASSRMTANTEAFF; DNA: TGTGCCAGCAGCCGGATGACAGCGAACACTGAAGCTTTCTTT
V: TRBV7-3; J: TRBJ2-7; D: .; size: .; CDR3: CASSFDRTYEQYF; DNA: TGTGCCAGCAGTTTTGACAGAACCTACGAGCAGTACTTC
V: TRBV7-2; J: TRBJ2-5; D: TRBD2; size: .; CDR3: CASSSGLAGGYETQYF; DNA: TGTGCCAGCAGCTCAGGTCTAGCGGGGGGATATGAGACCCAGTACTTC
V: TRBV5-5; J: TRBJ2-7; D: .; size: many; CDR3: CASSLGHRDPYEQYF; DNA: TGTGCCAGCAGCTTGGGTCACAGGGACCCCTACGAGCAGTACTTC
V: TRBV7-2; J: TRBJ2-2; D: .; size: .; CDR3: CASSLALAGAGELFF; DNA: TGTGCCAGCAGCTTAGCGCTCGCAGGGGCCGGGGAGCTGTTTTTT
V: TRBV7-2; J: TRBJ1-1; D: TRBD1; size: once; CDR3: CASSTRQGSTEAFF; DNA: TGTGCCAGCAGCACTCGACAGGGCAGCACTGAAGCTTTCTTT
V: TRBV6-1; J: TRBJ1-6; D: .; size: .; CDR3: CASSEGRGGNSPLHF; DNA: TGTGCCAGCAGTGAAGGTCGGGGAGGTAATTCACCCCTCCACTTT
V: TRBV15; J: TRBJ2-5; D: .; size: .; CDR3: CATSRPQETQYF; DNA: TGTGCCACCAGCAGACCTCAAGAGACCCAGTACTTC
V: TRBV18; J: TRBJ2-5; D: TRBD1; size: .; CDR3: CASSPQGVETQYF; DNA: TGTGCCAGCTCACCGCAGGGGGTAGAGACCCAGTACTTC
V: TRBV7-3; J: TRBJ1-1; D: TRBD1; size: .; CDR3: CASTLGAGGNTEAFF; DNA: TGTGCCAGCACCTTGGGGGCAGGGGGCAACACTGAAGCTTTCTTT
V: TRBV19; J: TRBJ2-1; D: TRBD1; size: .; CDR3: CASSTGQGRGEQFF; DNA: TGTGCCAGTAGTACAGGACAGGGGAGGGGTGAGCAGTTCTTC
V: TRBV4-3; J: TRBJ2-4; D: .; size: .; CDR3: CASSPTDSSGKNIQYF; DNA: TGCGCCAGCAGCCCTACGGACAGCTCTGGGAAAAACATTCAGTACTTC
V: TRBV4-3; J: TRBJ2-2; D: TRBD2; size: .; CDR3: CASSPLGSGGYTGELFF; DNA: TGCGCCAGCAGCCCACTGGGAAGCGGGGGGTACACCGGGGAGCTGTTTTTT
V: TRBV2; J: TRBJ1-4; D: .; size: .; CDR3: CASRGRGGEKLFF; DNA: TGTGCCAGCAGGGGAAGAGGGGGTGAAAAACTGTTTTTT
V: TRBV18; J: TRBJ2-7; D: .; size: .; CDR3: CASSPQGILREQYF; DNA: TGTGCCAGCTCACCGCAGGGGATCCTAAGAGAGCAGTACTTC
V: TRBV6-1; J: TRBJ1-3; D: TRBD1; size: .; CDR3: CASSEAPTGGGNTIYF; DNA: TGTGCCAGCAGTGAAGCCCCCACAGGGGGCGGAAACACCATATATTTT
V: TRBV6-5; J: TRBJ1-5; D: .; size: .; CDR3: CATRGSNQPQHF; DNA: TGTGCCACTCGGGGTAGCAATCAGCCCCAGCATTTT
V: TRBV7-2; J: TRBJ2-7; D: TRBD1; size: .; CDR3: CASSWTGEVEQYF; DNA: TGTGCCAGCAGCTGGACAGGGGAAGTCGAGCAGTACTTC
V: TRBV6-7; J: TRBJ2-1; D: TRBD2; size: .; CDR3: CASSRGTSGGGFKFF; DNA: TGTGCCAGCAGCCGCGGGACTAGCGGGGGCGGGTTTAAGTTCTTC
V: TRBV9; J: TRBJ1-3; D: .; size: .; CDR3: CASSVDEGNTIYF; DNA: TGTGCCAGCAGCGTAGACGAGGGAAACACCATATATTTT
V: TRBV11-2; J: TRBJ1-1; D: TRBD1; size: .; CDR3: CASSRGGTANTEAFF; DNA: TGTGCCAGCAGCCGGGGGGGGACAGCGAACACTGAAGCTTTCTTT
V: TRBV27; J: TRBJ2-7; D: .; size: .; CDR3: CASSLIRGPAEQYF; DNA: TGTGCCAGCAGTTTAATCAGGGGTCCGGCCGAGCAGTACTTC
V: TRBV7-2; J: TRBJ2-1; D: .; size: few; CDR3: CASSLQGHEQFF; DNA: TGTGCCAGCAGCTTACAGGGGCATGAGCAGTTCTTC
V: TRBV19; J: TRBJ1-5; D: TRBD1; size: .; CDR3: CASRTTGDSNQPQHF; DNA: TGTGCCAGTAGAACTACAGGGGATAGCAATCAGCCCCAGCATTTT
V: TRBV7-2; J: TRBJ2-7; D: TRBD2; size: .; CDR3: CASSPTERGGSYEQYF; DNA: TGTGCCAGCAGCCCGACTGAGCGGGGGGGCTCCTACGAGCAGTACTTC
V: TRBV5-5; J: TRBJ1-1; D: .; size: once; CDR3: CASSLPGETEAFF; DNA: TGTGCCAGCAGCTTGCCGGGGGAAACTGAAGCTTTCTTT
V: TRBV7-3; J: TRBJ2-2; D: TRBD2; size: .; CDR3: CASSLGSGVGGELFF; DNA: TGTGCCAGCAGCTTAGGTAGCGGGGTCGGCGGGGAGCTGTTTTTT
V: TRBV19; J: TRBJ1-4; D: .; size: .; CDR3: CASSTYGGLGEKLFF; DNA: TGTGCCAGTAGTACCTACGGGGGATTGGGTGAAAAACTGTTTTTT
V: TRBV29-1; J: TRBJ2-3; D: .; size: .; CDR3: CSVKGLTTSTDTQYF; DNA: TGCAGCGTAAAGGGCCTGACTACAAGCACAGATACGCAGTATTTT
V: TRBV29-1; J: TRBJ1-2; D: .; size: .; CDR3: CSVLTGLMTGYGYTF; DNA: TGCAGCGTTTTAACGGGACTAATGACTGGCTATGGCTACACCTTC
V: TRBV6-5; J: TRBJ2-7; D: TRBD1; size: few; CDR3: CASRPDRVSDYEQYF; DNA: TGTGCCAGCAGACCCGACAGGGTCTCCGACTACGAGCAGTACTTC
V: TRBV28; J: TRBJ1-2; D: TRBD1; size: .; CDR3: CASRTGQWWGYTF; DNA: TGTGCCAGCAGGACAGGGCAATGGTGGGGCTACACCTTC
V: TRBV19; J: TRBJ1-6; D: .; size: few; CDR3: CASSQQARGSPLHF; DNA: TGTGCCAGTAGTCAACAGGCTAGGGGTTCACCCCTCCACTTT
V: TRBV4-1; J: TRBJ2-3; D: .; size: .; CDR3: CASSQEGGSSTDTQYF; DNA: TGCGCCAGCAGCCAAGAAGGCGGCTCTAGCACAGATACGCAGTATTTT
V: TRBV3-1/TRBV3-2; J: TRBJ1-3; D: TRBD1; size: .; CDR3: CASSPGGGQRNRGNTIYF; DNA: TGTGCCAGCAGCCCGGGAGGGGGACAGCGCAATCGTGGAAACACCATATATTTT
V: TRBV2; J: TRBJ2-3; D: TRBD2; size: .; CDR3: CASSPGPSGGAGSADTQYF; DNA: TGTGCCAGCAGCCCCGGGCCTAGCGGGGGGGCCGGGTCTGCAGATACGCAGTATTTT